The entry that follows covers one T cell receptor (beta chain) sequence. The source of the sample is a study of control samples from healthy donors and cancer patients. TCRdb's table, derived via immunoSEQ multiplex PCR, lists solely in-frame clones and lacks some. The table records some 95,000 clones, around three quarters of them present only once. V shed 4 bases and J 4 bases; nucleotides not matched to a gene: 13. This CDR3 region has 16 residues. Germline assignment: CDR1 SGHNT and CDR2 YYREEE (reference sequence). The chain joins TRBV5-4 to TRBJ2-7, with 8 bases lining up with TRBD2. Sequences were obtained from blood. The TCR sequence derives from a woman between 25 and 40 years old in good health. CDR3 protein: CASSATSSGGMYEQYF. Here the CDR3 DNA reads TGTGCCAGCAGCGCCACCTCCTCGGGAGGGATGTACGAGCAGTACTTC.